What follows are 18 T cell receptor beta chains derived from one specimen sequenced in a study of blood T cell repertoires in COVID-19. The data were produced by immunoSEQ multiplex PCR, yet TCRdb's version contains in-frame clones alone and is incomplete. The table has about 54,000 clones, over 80% seen once. Sequenced material: peripheral blood. The receptors stem from a human donor in a cohort sampled during active COVID-19.

The V and J genes are TRBV7-2 and TRBJ2-5; a possible D gene is TRBD2 (6 bases). Germline V gene lookup returns CDR1 SGHTA and CDR2 FQGNSA. The CDR3 is 13 residues long. Deletions cut 3 bases from V and 7 bases from J, with 12 bases between. Here the CDR3 reads CASSFSSDGTQYF. The CDR3 bases are TGTGCCAGCAGCTTTTCTAGCGACGGGACCCAGTACTTC.

V and J are TRBV6-5 and TRBJ1-1; D is ambiguous. The CDR3 has 12 residues. Trimming removed 10 bases from V and 4 bases from J, with 13 bases in between. Looked up from germline, CDR1 is MNHEY and CDR2 is SVGAGI. The DNA of the CDR3 is TGTGCCACCACGGGGTACGGCACTGAAGCTTTCTTT. It codes for CATTGYGTEAFF.

J is TRBJ2-1 and V is TRBV5-1, with a possible D match to TRBD2 (6 bases). The CDR3 is made up of 14 amino acids. Germline CDR1 and CDR2: SGHRS and YFSETQ. Trimming left V 0 bases short and J 8 bases short, with 12 bases between. The CDR3 coding sequence is TGCGCCAGCAGCTTGGCCTACTGGGGGGATGAGCAGTTCTTC. Amino acid sequence: CASSLAYWGDEQFF.

The J gene is TRBJ2-1, the V gene TRBV18, with 8 bases aligning to TRBD2. In germline, CDR1 is KGHSH, CDR2 LQKENI. V was clipped by 3 bases and J by 8 bases; unmatched bases: 12. The CDR3 runs 16 residues. CDR3 in amino acids: CASSPGGASGRHEQFF. The CDR3 coding sequence is TGTGCCAGCTCACCCGGGGGGGCCAGTGGTCGCCATGAGCAGTTCTTC.

The V and J genes are TRBV6-4 and TRBJ2-7, with D unresolved. Germline CDR1 and CDR2: MRHNA and SNTAGT. Trimming left V 8 bases short and J 4 bases short, with 9 bases between. This CDR3 region has 11 residues. CDR3 residues: CASQTQYEQYF. The DNA of the CDR3 is TGTGCCAGCCAGACACAATACGAGCAGTACTTC.

The V and J genes are TRBV25-1 and TRBJ1-4, with 10 bases lining up with TRBD1. This CDR3 contains 16 residues. V was pared by 1 base and J by 7 bases, with 6 bases of the junction left unmatched. The germline CDR1 and CDR2 sequences are MGHDK and SYGVNS. The chain's CDR3 is CASSEFKGQGGEKLFF. As DNA, the CDR3 is TGTGCCAGCAGTGAATTCAAAGGACAGGGGGGTGAAAAACTGTTTTTT.

The V gene is TRBV14, the J gene TRBJ2-1; tentative D call: TRBD2 (5 bases). The CDR3 has 15 residues. Germline V gives CDR1 SGHDN, CDR2 FVKESK. V shed 4 bases and J shed 2 bases, with 12 bases lying between them. Here the CDR3 DNA reads TGTGCCAGCAGCCGGGAGACTGTAACCTACAATGAGCAGTTCTTC. This translates into CASSRETVTYNEQFF.

The rearrangement links TRBV20-1 to TRBJ2-1; 11 nucleotides line up with TRBD2. Germline V gene data show CDR1 as DFQATT and CDR2 as SNEGSKA (reference sequence). Trimming cost V 3 bases and J 6 bases; bases outside gene matches: 7. This CDR3 has 15 residues. This CDR3 is CSASGGLAVSNEQFF. The CDR3 DNA follows: TGCAGTGCTAGTGGGGGACTAGCGGTGTCCAATGAGCAGTTCTTC.

The chain combines TRBV4-3 with TRBJ1-2, with a weak D call TRBD1 (6 bases). V was cut by 3 bases and J by 4 bases, with 12 bases left in between. Germline V gene data show CDR1 as LGHNA and CDR2 as YSLEER. The CDR3 contains 14 residues. CDR3 nucleotide sequence: TGCGCCAGCAGCCAGGGGGTGGACAGCTATGGCTACACCTTC. Translated: CASSQGVDSYGYTF.

The J gene is TRBJ2-2, the V gene TRBV6-6, with 7 nucleotides matching TRBD2. This CDR3 contains 16 residues. Germline CDR1 MNHNY, CDR2 SVGAGI (reference sequence). The V segment lost 3 bases and the J segment 4 bases; nucleotides outside the gene matches: 8. CDR3 region: CASSYLSGQSTGELFF. The DNA for the CDR3 is TGTGCCAGCAGTTATCTTAGCGGGCAGTCCACCGGGGAGCTGTTTTTT.

The rearrangement joins TRBV7-8 to TRBJ1-2; TRBD1 aligns across 8 bases. This CDR3 has 14 residues. Germline loops: CDR1 SGHVS, CDR2 FQNEAQ. V lost 5 bases and J lost 3; bases outside the gene matches: 5. The CDR3 DNA reads as TGTGCCAGCAGCGATTCGGACAGGGACTATGGCTACACCTTC. As protein: CASSDSDRDYGYTF.

The V gene is TRBV15, the J gene TRBJ1-2; 7 bases agree with TRBD1. The germline gives CDR1 LNHNV, CDR2 YYDKDF (reference sequence). The junction had 6 bases not matched to a gene; V was cut back by 0 bases and J by 2 bases. The CDR3 contains 16 residues. The CDR3 DNA reads as TGTGCCACCAGCAGAGATTATCCAGGGGGAAACTATGGCTACACCTTC. Translated, it gives CATSRDYPGGNYGYTF.

The chain recombines TRBV5-5 with TRBJ2-7; 12 bases agree with TRBD2. Germline assignment: CDR1 SGHKS and CDR2 YYEKEE (reference sequence). CDR3 length: 15 residues. The junction had 6 bases not matched to a gene; V was cut back by 2 bases and J by 6 bases. The CDR3 protein is CASSLGLAGRGEQYF. Here the CDR3 DNA reads TGTGCCAGCAGCTTAGGACTAGCGGGACGCGGCGAGCAGTACTTC. Based on the CDR3 plus reference TRBV5-5 and TRBJ2-7, the full variable domain is DAGVTQSPTHLIKTRGQQVTLRCSPISGHKSVSWYQQVLGQGPQFIFQYYEKEERGRGNFPDRFSARQFPNYSSELNVNALLLGDSALYLCASSLGLAGRGEQYFGPGTRLTVT.

The chain is built from TRBV21-1 and TRBJ2-7; the listed D gene, TRBD2, was not tested against the DNA. TRBV21-1 is termed a pseudogene. The length of the CDR3 is 21 residues. The CDR3 loop reads CASSAPTDRFERGGDSYEQYF. The CDR3 DNA reads TGTGCCAGCAGCGCCCCTACGGACAGGTTCGAACGCGGGGGGGACTCCTACGAGCAGTACTTC.

CDR3 bases: TGTGCCAGCAGCTTAGGGAGGACTCTTAAAGAGACCCAGTACTTC. Protein: CASSLGRTLKETQYF. This chain links TRBV7-9 with TRBJ2-5, with D perhaps matching TRBD2 (5 bases). Trimming pared 1 base from V and 3 bases from J, leaving 12 bases between. This CDR3 is 15 amino acids long. The germline CDR1 and CDR2 sequences are SEHNR and FQNEAQ (reference sequence).

The gene calls are TRBV7-3 and TRBJ2-1; D ambiguous. V shed 5 bases and J shed 11 bases, with 13 bases lying between them. Germline-derived CDR1 and CDR2 are SGHTA and FQGTGA. The CDR3 totals 12 residues. The CDR3 here is CASSPVPGKQFF. For the CDR3, the DNA is TGTGCCAGCAGCCCGGTCCCGGGTAAGCAGTTCTTC.

The chain links TRBV3-1 (or the pseudogene TRBV3-2) to TRBJ1-6; D is possibly TRBD1 (6 bases). Germline V gives CDR1 LGHDT, CDR2 YNNKEL (reference sequence). The V end was cut by 5 bases, the J end by 7 bases, with 12 bases between. This CDR3 spans 14 amino acids. The CDR3 bases are TGTGCCAGCAGCATCGGACAGACAAATTCACCCCTCCACTTT. Translating it yields CASSIGQTNSPLHF.

The chain has TRBV19 and TRBJ1-1; D is unresolved. Germline loops: CDR1 LNHDA, CDR2 SQIVND (reference sequence). The CDR3 runs to 13 residues. Trimming shortened V by 5 bases and J by 1 base, and 8 bases separated the two germline ends. The CDR3 DNA sequence: TGTGCCAGTAGTGAGGGCAGGAACACTGAAGCTTTCTTT. Its translation: CASSEGRNTEAFF.